Included here is one TCR beta chain sequence, with context. The entry originates in a study of blood T cell repertoires in COVID-19. Across the whole study: Samples came from the United States, Italy and Spain, spanning acute and convalescent COVID-19.

Sequenced by immunoSEQ multiplex PCR; TCRdb stores in-frame clones only, minus some. The data hold more than 200,000 clones, with under 90% observed a single time. Enrolment of Seattle patients took place during active infection, and they were followed longitudinally. CDR3 length: 12 amino acids. CDR1 is MNHEY and CDR2 is SVGAGI in the germline V gene. V lost 8 bases and J lost 7, with 14 bases in between. J is TRBJ1-2 and V is TRBV6-5; D gene unclear. The sample taken for sequencing was peripheral blood. The receptor was isolated from a man aged 45-65 years with COVID-19, enrolled during active disease. CDR3 amino acids: CASWRDWVGYTF. CDR3 sequence (DNA): TGTGCCAGCTGGCGGGATTGGGTTGGCTACACCTTC.